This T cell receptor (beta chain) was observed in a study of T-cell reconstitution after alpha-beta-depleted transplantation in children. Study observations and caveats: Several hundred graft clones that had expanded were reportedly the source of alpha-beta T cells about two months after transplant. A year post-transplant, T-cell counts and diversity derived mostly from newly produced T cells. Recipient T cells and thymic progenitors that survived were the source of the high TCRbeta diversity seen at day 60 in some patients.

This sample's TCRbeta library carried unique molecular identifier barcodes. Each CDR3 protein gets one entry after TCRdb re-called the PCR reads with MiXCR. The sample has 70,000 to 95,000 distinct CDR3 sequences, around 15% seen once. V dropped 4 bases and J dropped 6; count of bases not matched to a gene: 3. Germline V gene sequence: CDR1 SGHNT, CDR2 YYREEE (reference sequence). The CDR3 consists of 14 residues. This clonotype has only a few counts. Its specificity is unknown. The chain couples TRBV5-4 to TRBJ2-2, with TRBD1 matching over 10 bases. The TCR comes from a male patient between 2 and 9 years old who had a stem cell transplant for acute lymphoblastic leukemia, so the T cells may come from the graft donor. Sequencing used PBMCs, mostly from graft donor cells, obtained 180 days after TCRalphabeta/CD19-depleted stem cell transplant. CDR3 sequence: CASSPGQGAGELFF. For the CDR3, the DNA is TGTGCCAGCAGCCCCGGACAGGGGGCCGGGGAGCTGTTTTTT.